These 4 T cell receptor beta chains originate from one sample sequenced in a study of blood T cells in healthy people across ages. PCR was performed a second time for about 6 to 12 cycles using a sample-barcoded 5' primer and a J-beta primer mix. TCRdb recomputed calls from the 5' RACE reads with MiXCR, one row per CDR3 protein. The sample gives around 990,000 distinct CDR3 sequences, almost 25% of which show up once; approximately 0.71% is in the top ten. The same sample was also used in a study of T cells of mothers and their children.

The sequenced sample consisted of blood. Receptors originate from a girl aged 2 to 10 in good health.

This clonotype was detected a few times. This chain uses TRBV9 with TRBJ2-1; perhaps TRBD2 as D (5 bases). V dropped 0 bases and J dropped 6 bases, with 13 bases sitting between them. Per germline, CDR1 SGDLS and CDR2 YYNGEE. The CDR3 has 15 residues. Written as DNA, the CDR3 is TGTGCCAGCAGCGTAGGTGGGAGCGGATTCAATGAGCAGTTCTTC. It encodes CASSVGGSGFNEQFF.

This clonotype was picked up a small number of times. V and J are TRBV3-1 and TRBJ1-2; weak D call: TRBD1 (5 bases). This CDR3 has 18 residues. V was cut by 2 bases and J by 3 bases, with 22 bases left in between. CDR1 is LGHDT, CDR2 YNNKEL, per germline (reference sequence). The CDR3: CASSQTSDFLRGDYGYTF. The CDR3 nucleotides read TGTGCCAGCAGCCAAACGTCGGATTTTCTAAGGGGAGACTATGGCTACACCTTC.

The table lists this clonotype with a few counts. CDR3 loop: CASSYTGQGAFF. Here the CDR3 DNA reads TGTGCCAGCAGTTACACAGGGCAGGGAGCTTTCTTT. The V call is TRBV6-5, the J call TRBJ1-1, with D possibly being TRBD1 (6 bases). Germline loops: CDR1 MNHEY, CDR2 SVGAGI. Trimming took off 2 bases at V and 10 bases at J, with 11 bases between the two ends. CDR3 length: 12 residues.

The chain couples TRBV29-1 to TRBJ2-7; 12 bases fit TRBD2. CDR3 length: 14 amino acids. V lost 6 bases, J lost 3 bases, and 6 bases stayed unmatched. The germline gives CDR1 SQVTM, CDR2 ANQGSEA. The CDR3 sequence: CSVRMTSGGYEQYF. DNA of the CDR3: TGCAGCGTCCGAATGACTAGCGGGGGCTACGAGCAGTACTTC.